These T cell receptor beta chains were read from a single sample in a study of monozygotic twins with inflammatory bowel disease. Following a re-call of the 5' RACE reads, TCRdb has one entry per CDR3 protein and lacks DNA. In total, the table holds 330,000 or so distinct CDR3 sequences. Sequencing was performed on blood. The source is a human donor with ulcerative colitis or Crohn's disease, or a healthy co-twin of an affected twin (not recorded which). Both conserved end residues are part of each CDR3. Fields, in order: V gene, J gene, CDR3 protein.

V gene: TRBV18
J gene: TRBJ2-3
CDR3 protein: CASSPAVGGTDTQYF

V gene: TRBV5-1
J gene: TRBJ2-3
CDR3 protein: CASSRPPTGGEDTQYF

V gene: TRBV3-1
J gene: TRBJ2-1
CDR3 protein: CASSQVLGSTSSYNEQFF

V gene: TRBV29-1
J gene: TRBJ2-7
CDR3 protein: CSVEQVPRNEQYF

V gene: TRBV2
J gene: TRBJ2-1
CDR3 protein: CASSDALAGGDEQFF

V gene: TRBV20-1
J gene: TRBJ1-1
CDR3 protein: CSARGRDRVVDTEAFF

V gene: TRBV6-1
J gene: TRBJ2-1
CDR3 protein: CASSKTSGYNEQFF

V gene: TRBV5-6
J gene: TRBJ2-7
CDR3 protein: CASSYRTTHGGEQYF

V gene: TRBV28
J gene: TRBJ1-4
CDR3 protein: CASSFNRFLWFF

V gene: TRBV28
J gene: TRBJ2-7
CDR3 protein: CASSPPWGEQYF

V gene: TRBV6-5
J gene: TRBJ2-4
CDR3 protein: CASSYGGDIQYF

V gene: TRBV7-2
J gene: TRBJ1-1
CDR3 protein: CASGLTANTEAFF

V gene: TRBV5-6
J gene: TRBJ2-6
CDR3 protein: CASSRDPSGANVLTF

V gene: TRBV6-5
J gene: TRBJ2-2
CDR3 protein: CASSYWGLGNTGELFF

V gene: TRBV20-1
J gene: TRBJ2-1
CDR3 protein: CSAGLDVVGEQFF

V gene: TRBV5-1
J gene: TRBJ1-1
CDR3 protein: CASSFGTGGMNTEAFF

V gene: TRBV4-2
J gene: TRBJ2-7
CDR3 protein: CASSQDAGGPYEQYF

V gene: TRBV6-6
J gene: TRBJ2-1
CDR3 protein: CASSSRGDNEQFF

V gene: TRBV15
J gene: TRBJ2-1
CDR3 protein: CATGPSPYNEQFF

V gene: TRBV19
J gene: TRBJ2-1
CDR3 protein: CASVPPNSGSGEQFF

V gene: TRBV7-3
J gene: TRBJ2-1
CDR3 protein: CASSSGWGADNEQFF

V gene: TRBV20-1
J gene: TRBJ2-3
CDR3 protein: CSAREVGGLAAKRDTDTQYF

V gene: TRBV12-3/TRBV12-4
J gene: TRBJ1-2
CDR3 protein: CASSLLAGNYGYTF

V gene: TRBV12-3/TRBV12-4
J gene: TRBJ2-2
CDR3 protein: CASSLTGRNTGELFF

V gene: TRBV4-3
J gene: TRBJ2-7
CDR3 protein: CASSQGGSEQYF

V gene: TRBV6-1
J gene: TRBJ1-5
CDR3 protein: CASRRDRGDQPQHF

V gene: TRBV4-3
J gene: TRBJ1-1
CDR3 protein: CASSQEIDSTEAFF

V gene: TRBV6-2/TRBV6-3
J gene: TRBJ2-6
CDR3 protein: CASSHGSGANVLTF

V gene: TRBV28
J gene: TRBJ1-5
CDR3 protein: CASTTTSGPQHF

V gene: TRBV7-2
J gene: TRBJ2-5
CDR3 protein: CASSQIEQGTQYF

V gene: TRBV11-2
J gene: TRBJ1-2
CDR3 protein: CASSSLRDRGYGYIF

V gene: TRBV18
J gene: TRBJ2-3
CDR3 protein: CASSPRVAGDTQYF

V gene: TRBV4-1
J gene: TRBJ2-3
CDR3 protein: CASSQASSGSTDTQYF

V gene: TRBV7-8
J gene: TRBJ2-7
CDR3 protein: CASSTRQGRYEQYF

V gene: TRBV12-3/TRBV12-4
J gene: TRBJ1-1
CDR3 protein: CASGKTPGGFAMNTEAFF

V gene: TRBV20-1
J gene: TRBJ2-7
CDR3 protein: CSASSVRAGEQYF

V gene: TRBV5-4
J gene: TRBJ2-7
CDR3 protein: CASSLGSPGVYEQYF

V gene: TRBV5-1
J gene: TRBJ2-1
CDR3 protein: CASSPVAGGPGNEQFF

V gene: TRBV12-3/TRBV12-4
J gene: TRBJ2-7
CDR3 protein: CASSQYRGPYEQYF

V gene: TRBV20-1
J gene: TRBJ1-6
CDR3 protein: CSALPPLGRSSPLHF

V gene: TRBV7-9
J gene: TRBJ2-2
CDR3 protein: CASRPIGNTGELFF

V gene: TRBV4-1
J gene: TRBJ2-1
CDR3 protein: CASSRIQGYNEQFF

V gene: TRBV15
J gene: TRBJ1-6
CDR3 protein: CATSRDKGLNSPLHF